What follows describes a single T cell receptor beta chain. Under the authors' procedure: Amplification with reference gene primers provided the estimates of nucleated cell counts. Sequenced by immunoSEQ multiplex PCR; TCRdb stores in-frame clones only, minus some. D and trimming were read from the DNA, whereas the V and J calls and clone size are those reported in that table. The sample has around 140,000 clones; about nine tenths are singletons. CDR3 length: 14 amino acids. Trimming removed 3 bases at V and 4 bases at J, with 9 bases between. Germline V gene data show CDR1 as MNHNS and CDR2 as SASEGT. The source of the sample is a study of blood T cell repertoires in COVID-19. Study information: The samples span acute and convalescent COVID-19 from the United States, Italy and Spain. PBMCs, B-cell-depleted T cells, or T cells provided the cDNA or gDNA that made up the material.

Sequencing was performed on peripheral blood. The V gene is TRBV6-1, the J gene TRBJ2-2, with D unresolved. The clonotype originates from a man aged 45-65 years with acute or convalescent COVID-19. In DNA form, the CDR3 reads TGTGCCAGCAGTGACCAGCCGGGCACCGGGGAGCTGTTTTTT. Translated: CASSDQPGTGELFF.